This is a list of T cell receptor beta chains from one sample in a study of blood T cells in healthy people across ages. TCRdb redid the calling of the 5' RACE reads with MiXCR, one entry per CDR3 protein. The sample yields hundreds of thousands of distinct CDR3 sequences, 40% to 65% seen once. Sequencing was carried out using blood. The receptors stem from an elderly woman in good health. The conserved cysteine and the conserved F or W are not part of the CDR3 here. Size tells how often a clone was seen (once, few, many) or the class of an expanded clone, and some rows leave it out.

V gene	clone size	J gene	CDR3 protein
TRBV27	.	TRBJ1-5	ASSRVHSNQPQH
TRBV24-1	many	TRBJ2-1	ATTGTSGRGSYNEQF
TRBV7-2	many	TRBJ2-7	ASSLVSSGVGYYEQY
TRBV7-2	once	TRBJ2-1	ASSQRGGASNEQF
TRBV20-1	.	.	SAREVPSAYEQY
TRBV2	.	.	ASSRQGRESEQY
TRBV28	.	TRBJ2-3	ACSVVGQGRIDTQY
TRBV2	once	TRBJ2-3	ADRGYITDTQY
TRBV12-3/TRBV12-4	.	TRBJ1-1	ASKGTGSWEAF
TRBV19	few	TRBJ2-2	ASSIEGAGELF
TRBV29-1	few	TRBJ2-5	SVRLAETQY
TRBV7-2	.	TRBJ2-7	ASSPMTASSYEQY
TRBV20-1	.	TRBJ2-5	SARQAWREETQY
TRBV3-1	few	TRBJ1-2	ASSQRGTGTNYGYT
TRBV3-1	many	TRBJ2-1	ASSDRRVAGVGQF
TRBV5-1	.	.	ASSLGRFENEQY
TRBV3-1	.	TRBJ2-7	ASSQVKGLATESYEQY
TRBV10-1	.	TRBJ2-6	ASSESTGANVLT
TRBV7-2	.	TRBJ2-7	ASSLEQGRYEQY
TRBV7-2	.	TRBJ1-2	ASSLGDGPLYGYT
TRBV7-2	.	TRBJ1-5	ASSLGQLGSNQPQH
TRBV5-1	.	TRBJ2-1	ASSLDPRNNEQF
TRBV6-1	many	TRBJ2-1	ASSPTPPGQGANEQF
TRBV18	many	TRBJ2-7	ASSPGTGSEQY
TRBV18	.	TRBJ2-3	ASSPPGSVGDTQY
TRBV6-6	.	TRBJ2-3	ASSSGLARGGDTQY
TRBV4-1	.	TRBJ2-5	ASSQAGMYQETQY
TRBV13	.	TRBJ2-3	ASRTSGGSDTQY
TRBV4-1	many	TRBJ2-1	ASSAHRLSSYNEQF
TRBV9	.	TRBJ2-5	ASSVGAFLRQGGETQY
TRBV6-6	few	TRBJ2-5	AGGTASRETQY
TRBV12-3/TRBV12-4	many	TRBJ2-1	ASSLAGLTYNEQF
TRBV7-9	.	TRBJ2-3	ASSITQDTQY
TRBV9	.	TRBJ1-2	ASSVGTLKGYT
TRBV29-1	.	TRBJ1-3	SAALGARGNTIY
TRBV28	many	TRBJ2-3	ASSRGNPHTDTQY
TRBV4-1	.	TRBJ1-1	ASSQVSSRNTEAF
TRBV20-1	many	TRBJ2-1	SARDRGKQF
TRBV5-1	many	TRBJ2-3	ARTISTDTQY
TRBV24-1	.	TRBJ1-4	ATSRGRGDNEKLF
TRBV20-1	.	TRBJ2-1	SARAWGTYNEQF
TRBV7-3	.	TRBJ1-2	ASSPGSSNYGYT
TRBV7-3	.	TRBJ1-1	ASRLRTGVLNTEAF
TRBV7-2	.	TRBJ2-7	ASSRQGLSYEQY
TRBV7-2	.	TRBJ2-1	ASSLVPLAVSYNEQF
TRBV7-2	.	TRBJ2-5	ASGSGTPLSETQY
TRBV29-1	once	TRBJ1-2	SVVGQGINGYT
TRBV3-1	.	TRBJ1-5	ASSQTGESNQPQH
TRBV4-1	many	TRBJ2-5	ASSQDRPGETQY
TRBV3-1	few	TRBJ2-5	ASRRGRETQY
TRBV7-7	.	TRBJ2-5	ASSLSPGQQETQY
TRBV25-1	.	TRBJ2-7	ASSDYGFSSYEQY
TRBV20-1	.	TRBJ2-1	SARDVAGVRDEQF
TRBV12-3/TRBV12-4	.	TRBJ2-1	ASSITGGPYNEQF
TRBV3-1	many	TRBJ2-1	ASSQPGQALGEQF
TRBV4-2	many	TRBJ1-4	ASSQDWSRGREKLF
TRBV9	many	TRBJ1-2	ASSVGPDRGDGYT